This T cell receptor (beta chain) was documented in a study of blood T cell repertoires in COVID-19. About the study: Spain, Italy and the United States supplied samples that represented acute and convalescent COVID-19. Sample material is recorded as cDNA or gDNA derived from T cells, B-cell-depleted T cells, or PBMCs.

Authors' data handling: Amplification from reference gene primers served as the basis for estimated nucleated cell counts. Assay: immunoSEQ multiplex PCR; the TCRdb copy retains only in-frame clones and omits some. V and J calls plus clone size are reproduced from that table; the DNA served to infer D and trimming. The sample holds roughly 49,000 clones, about 86% seen once. The CDR3 extends over 14 amino acids. From germline, CDR1 is MDHEN and CDR2 SYDVKM. Trimming shortened V by 3 bases and J by 3 bases, and 12 bases separated the two germline ends. The genes are TRBV28 and TRBJ2-7; D gene unclear. The sequenced sample consisted of peripheral blood. This clonotype originated in a man older than 75 with active COVID-19. This chain's CDR3 is CASSFPVQLYEQYF. The CDR3 nucleotides are TGTGCCAGCAGTTTTCCGGTACAGCTCTACGAGCAGTACTTC.